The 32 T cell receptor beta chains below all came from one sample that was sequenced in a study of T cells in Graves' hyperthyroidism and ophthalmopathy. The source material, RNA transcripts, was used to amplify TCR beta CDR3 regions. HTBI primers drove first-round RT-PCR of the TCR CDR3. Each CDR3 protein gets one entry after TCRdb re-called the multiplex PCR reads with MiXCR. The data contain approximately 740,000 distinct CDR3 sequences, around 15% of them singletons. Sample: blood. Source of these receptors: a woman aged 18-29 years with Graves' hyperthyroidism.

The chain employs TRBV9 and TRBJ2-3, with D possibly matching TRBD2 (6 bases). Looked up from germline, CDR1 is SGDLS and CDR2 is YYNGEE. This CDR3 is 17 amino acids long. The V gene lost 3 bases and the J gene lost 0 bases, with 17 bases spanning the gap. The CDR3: CASSGSESGSSTDTQYF. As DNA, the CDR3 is TGTGCCAGCAGCGGGTCCGAGAGCGGGTCTAGCACAGATACGCAGTATTTT.

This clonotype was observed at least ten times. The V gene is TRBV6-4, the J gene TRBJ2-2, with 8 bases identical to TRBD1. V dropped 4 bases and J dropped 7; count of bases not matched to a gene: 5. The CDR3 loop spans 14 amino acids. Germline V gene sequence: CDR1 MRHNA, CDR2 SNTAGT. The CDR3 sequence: CASSVQGAGGELFF. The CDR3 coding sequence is TGTGCCAGCAGTGTCCAGGGGGCAGGCGGGGAGCTGTTTTTT.

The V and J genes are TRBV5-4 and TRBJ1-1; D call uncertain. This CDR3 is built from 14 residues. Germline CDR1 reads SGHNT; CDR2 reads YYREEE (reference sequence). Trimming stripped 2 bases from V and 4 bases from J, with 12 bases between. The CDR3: CASSFRVSGTEAFF. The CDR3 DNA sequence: TGTGCCAGCAGCTTTAGAGTATCGGGCACTGAAGCTTTCTTT. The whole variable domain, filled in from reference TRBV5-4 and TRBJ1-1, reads ETGVTQSPTHLIKTRGQQVTLRCSSQSGHNTVSWYQQALGQGPQFIFQYYREEENGRGNFPPRFSGLQFPNYSSELNVNALELDDSALYLCASSFRVSGTEAFFGQGTRLTVV.

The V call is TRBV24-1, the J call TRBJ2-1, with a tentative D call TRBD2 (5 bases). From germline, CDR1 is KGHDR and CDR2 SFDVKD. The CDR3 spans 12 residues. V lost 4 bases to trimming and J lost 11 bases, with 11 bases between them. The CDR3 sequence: CATSETTRKQFF. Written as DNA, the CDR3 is TGTGCCACCAGTGAGACTACTAGGAAGCAGTTCTTC.

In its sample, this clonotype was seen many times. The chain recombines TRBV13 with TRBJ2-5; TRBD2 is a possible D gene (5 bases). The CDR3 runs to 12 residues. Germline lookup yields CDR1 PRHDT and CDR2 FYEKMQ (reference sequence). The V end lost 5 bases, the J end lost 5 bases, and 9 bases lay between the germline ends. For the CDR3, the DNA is TGTGCCAGCAGCGCCAGGAGGGAGACCCAGTACTTC. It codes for CASSARRETQYF.

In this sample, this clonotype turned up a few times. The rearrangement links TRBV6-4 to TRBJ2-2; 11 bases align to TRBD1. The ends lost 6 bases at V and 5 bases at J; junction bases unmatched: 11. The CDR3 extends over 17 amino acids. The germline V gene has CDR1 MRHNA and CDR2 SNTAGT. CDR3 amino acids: CASRRGTGGLATGELFF. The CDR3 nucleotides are TGTGCCAGCAGACGAGGGACAGGGGGATTGGCGACCGGGGAGCTGTTTTTT.

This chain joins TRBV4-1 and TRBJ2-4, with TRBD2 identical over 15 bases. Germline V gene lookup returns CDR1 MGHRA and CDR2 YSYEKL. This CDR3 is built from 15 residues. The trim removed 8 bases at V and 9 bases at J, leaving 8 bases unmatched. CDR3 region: CASGGLAGGWGIQYF. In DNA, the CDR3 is TGCGCCAGCGGGGGACTAGCGGGAGGATGGGGCATTCAGTACTTC.

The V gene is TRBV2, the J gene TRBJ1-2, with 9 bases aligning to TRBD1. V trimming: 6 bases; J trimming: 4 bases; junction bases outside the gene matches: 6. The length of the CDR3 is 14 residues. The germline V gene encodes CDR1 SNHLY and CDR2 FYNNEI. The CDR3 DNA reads TGTGCCAGCAGCGAACAGGGGGCGATCTATGGCTACACCTTC. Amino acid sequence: CASSEQGAIYGYTF. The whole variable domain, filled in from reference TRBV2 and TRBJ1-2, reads EPEVTQTPSHQVTQMGQEVILRCVPISNHLYFYWYRQILGQKVEFLVSFYNNEISEKSEIFDDQFSVERPDGSNFTLKIRSTKLEDSAMYFCASSEQGAIYGYTFGSGTRLTVV.

The CDR3 spells CSALRNRVNTEAFF. In DNA, the CDR3 is TGCAGTGCTCTGCGGAACAGGGTAAACACTGAAGCTTTCTTT. The chain links TRBV20-1 to TRBJ1-1; tentative D call: TRBD1 (6 bases). V was trimmed by 5 bases and J by 2 bases, leaving 15 bases between them. The CDR3 consists of 14 residues. The germline gives CDR1 DFQATT, CDR2 SNEGSKA (reference sequence).

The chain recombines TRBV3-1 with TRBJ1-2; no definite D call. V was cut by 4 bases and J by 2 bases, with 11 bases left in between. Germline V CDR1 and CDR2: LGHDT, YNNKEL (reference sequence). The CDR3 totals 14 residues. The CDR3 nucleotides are TGTGCCAGCAGCCGCGGACGTCAGAACTATGGCTACACCTTC. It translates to CASSRGRQNYGYTF.

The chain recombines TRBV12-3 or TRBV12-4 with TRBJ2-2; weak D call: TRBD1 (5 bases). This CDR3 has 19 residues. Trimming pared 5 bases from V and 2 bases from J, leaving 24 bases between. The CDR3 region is CASSLGVQGLVPNTGELFF. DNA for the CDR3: TGTGCCAGCAGTCTAGGGGTTCAGGGTCTGGTCCCCAACACCGGGGAGCTGTTTTTT.

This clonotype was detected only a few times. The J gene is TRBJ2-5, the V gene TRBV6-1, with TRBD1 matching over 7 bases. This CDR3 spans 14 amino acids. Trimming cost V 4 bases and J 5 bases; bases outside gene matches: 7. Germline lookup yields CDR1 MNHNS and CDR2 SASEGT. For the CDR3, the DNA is TGTGCCAGCAGTGGACAGGGAAGGCGTGAGACCCAGTACTTC. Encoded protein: CASSGQGRRETQYF.

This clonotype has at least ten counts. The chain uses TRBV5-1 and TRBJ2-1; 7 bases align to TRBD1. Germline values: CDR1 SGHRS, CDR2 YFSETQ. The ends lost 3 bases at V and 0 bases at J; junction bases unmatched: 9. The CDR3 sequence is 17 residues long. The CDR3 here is CASSWTQGVYSYNEQFF. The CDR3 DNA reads TGCGCCAGCAGCTGGACCCAGGGGGTGTACTCCTACAATGAGCAGTTCTTC.

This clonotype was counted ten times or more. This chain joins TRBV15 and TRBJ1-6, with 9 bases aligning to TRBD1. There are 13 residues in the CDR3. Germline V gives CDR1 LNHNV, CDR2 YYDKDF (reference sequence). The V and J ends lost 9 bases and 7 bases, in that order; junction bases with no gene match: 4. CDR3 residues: CATAGTGNSPLHF. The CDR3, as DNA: TGTGCCACGGCCGGGACAGGGAATTCACCCCTCCACTTT. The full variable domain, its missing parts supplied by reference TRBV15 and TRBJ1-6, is DAMVIQNPRYQVTQFGKPVTLSCSQTLNHNVMYWYQQKSSQAPKLLFHYYDKDFNNEADTPDNFQSRRPNTSFCFLDIRSPGLGDTAMYLCATAGTGNSPLHFGNGTRLTVT.

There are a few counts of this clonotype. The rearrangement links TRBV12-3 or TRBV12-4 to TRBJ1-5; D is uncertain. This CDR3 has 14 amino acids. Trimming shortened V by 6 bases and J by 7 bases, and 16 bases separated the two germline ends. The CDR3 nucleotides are TGTGCCAGCAGCCCCGGAAGAAATAGGCAGCCCCAGCATTTT. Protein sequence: CASSPGRNRQPQHF.

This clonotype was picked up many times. CDR3 protein: CASSVGAASYNEQFF. The CDR3 DNA is TGTGCCAGCAGCGTAGGAGCGGCCTCCTACAATGAGCAGTTCTTC. The chain employs TRBV9 and TRBJ2-1, with D possibly matching TRBD2 (5 bases). The CDR3 contains 15 residues. Per germline, CDR1 SGDLS and CDR2 YYNGEE. V was pared by 0 bases and J by 0 bases, with 7 bases between.

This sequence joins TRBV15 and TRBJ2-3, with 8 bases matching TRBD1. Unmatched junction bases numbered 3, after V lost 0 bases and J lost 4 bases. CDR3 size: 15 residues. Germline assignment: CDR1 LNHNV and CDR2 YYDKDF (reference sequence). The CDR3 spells CATSRDQQGADTQYF. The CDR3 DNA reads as TGTGCCACCAGCAGAGATCAACAGGGGGCAGATACGCAGTATTTT.

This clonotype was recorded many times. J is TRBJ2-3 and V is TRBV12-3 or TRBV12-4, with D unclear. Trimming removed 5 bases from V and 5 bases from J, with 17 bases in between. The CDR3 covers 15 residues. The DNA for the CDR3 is TGTGCCAGCAGTCAGGCTTGGCCGAACGTAGATACGCAGTATTTT. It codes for CASSQAWPNVDTQYF.

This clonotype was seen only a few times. The CDR3, as DNA: TGTGCCAGCAGCCAAGTTTGGAGCGCGGGAGTAAGGAACAATGAGCAGTTCTTC. Translation: CASSQVWSAGVRNNEQFF. The chain recombines TRBV4-2 with TRBJ2-1, with 7 bases identical to TRBD2. This CDR3 has 18 amino acids. Trimming at V came to 1 base and at J to 5 bases, leaving 14 bases not matched to a gene. Germline V gene lookup returns CDR1 LGHNA and CDR2 YNFKEQ.

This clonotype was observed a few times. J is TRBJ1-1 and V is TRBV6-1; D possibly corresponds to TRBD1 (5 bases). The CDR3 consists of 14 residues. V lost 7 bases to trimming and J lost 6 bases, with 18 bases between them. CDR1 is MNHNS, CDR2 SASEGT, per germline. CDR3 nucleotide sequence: TGTGCCAGCACCCCGGGGGTCTCCTACCCTGAAGCTTTCTTT. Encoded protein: CASTPGVSYPEAFF.

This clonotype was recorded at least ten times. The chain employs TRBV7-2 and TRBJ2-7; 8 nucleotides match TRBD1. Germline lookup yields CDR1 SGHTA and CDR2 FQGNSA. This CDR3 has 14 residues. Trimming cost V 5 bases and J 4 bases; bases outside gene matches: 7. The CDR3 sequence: CASSPRTGSYEQYF. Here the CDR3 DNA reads TGTGCCAGCAGCCCTAGGACAGGGTCTTACGAGCAGTACTTC.

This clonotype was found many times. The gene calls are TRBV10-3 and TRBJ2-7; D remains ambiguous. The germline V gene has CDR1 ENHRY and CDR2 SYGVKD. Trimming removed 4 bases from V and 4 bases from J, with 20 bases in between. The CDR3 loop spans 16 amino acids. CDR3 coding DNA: TGTGCCATCAGTGCGTACTCTCCCGTTGTCGGGTACGAGCAGTACTTC. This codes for CAISAYSPVVGYEQYF.

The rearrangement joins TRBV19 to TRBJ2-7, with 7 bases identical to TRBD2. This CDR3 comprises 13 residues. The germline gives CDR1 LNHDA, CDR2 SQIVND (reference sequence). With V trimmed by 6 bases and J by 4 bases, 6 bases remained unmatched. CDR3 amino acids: CASREAGIYEQYF. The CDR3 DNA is TGTGCCAGTAGGGAAGCGGGAATATACGAGCAGTACTTC. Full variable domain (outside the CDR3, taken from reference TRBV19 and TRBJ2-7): DGGITQSPKYLFRKEGQNVTLSCEQNLNHDAMYWYRQDPGQGLRLIYYSQIVNDFQKGDIAEGYSVSREKKESFPLTVTSAQKNPTAFYLCASREAGIYEQYFGPGTRLTVT.

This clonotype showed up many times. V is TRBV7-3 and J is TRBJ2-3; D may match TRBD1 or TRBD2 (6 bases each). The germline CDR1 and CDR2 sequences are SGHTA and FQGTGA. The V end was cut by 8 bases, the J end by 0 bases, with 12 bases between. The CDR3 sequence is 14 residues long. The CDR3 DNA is TGTGCCAGCTCCGGGGGCCGCAGCACAGATACGCAGTATTTT. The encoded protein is CASSGGRSTDTQYF.

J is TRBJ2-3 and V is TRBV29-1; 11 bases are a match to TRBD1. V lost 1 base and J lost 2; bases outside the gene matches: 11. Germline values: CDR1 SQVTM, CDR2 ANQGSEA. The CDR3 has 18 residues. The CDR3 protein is CSVEVIPGQGAITDTQYF. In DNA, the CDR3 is TGCAGCGTTGAAGTCATCCCCGGACAGGGGGCGATCACAGATACGCAGTATTTT.

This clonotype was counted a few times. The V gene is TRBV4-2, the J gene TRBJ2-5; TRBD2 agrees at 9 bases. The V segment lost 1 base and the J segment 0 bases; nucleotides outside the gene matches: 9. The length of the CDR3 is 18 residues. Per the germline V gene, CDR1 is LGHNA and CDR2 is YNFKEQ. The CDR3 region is CASSQGGRLAGNQETQYF. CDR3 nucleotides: TGTGCCAGCAGCCAAGGGGGTCGGCTAGCGGGGAACCAAGAGACCCAGTACTTC.

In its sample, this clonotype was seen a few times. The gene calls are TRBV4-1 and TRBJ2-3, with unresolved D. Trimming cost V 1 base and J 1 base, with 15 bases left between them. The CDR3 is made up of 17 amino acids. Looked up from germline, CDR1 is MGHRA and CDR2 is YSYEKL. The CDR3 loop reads CASSQVKRLVGTDTQYF. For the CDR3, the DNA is TGCGCCAGCAGCCAAGTAAAAAGGCTGGTAGGCACAGATACGCAGTATTTT.

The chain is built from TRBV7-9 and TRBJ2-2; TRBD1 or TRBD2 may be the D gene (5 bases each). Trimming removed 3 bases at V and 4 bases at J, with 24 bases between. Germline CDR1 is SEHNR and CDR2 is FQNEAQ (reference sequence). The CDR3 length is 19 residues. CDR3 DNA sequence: TGTGCCAGCAGCTTGGGGGTCCCGACTACCCATCGAACCACCGGGGAGCTGTTTTTT. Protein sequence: CASSLGVPTTHRTTGELFF.

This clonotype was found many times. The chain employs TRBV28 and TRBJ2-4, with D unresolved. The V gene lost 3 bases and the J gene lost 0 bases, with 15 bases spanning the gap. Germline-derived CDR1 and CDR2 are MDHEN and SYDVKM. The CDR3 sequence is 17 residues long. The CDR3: CASSFFTFRLAKNIQYF. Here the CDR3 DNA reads TGTGCCAGCAGTTTTTTTACGTTCCGCCTAGCCAAAAACATTCAGTACTTC.

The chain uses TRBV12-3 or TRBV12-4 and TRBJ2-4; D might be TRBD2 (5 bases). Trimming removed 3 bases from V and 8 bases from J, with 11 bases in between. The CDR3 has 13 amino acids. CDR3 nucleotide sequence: TGTGCCAGCAGTTTCGACACCGGGGACATTCAGTACTTC. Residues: CASSFDTGDIQYF.

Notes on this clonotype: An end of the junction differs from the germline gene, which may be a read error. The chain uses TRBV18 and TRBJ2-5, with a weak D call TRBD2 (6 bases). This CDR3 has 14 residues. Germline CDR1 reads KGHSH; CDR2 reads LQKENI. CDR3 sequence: CASSPAGSQETKYF. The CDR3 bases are TGTGCCAGCTCACCAGCGGGGAGTCAAGAGACCAAGTACTTC.

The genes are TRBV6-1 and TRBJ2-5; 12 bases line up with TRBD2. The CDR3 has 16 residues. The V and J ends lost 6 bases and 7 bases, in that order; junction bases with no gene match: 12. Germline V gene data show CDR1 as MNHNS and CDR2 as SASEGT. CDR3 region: CASSAGTSGPGGTQYF. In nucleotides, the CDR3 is TGTGCCAGCAGCGCCGGGACTAGCGGGCCGGGGGGGACCCAGTACTTC.